One sample yielded the 8 T cell receptor beta chains listed below, sequenced in a study of cytomegalovirus exposure and HLA in healthy donors. Researchers ran the PCR with 60 Vbeta and 13 Jbeta primers. Only in-frame clones appear in the TCRdb table, and some are missing; sequencing was by immunoSEQ multiplex PCR. The table includes more than 140,000 clones, about three fifths detected once. Sequencing was done on a sample of PBMCs. These receptors were taken from a woman in her 30s in good health and CMV-seropositive.

This chain links TRBV7-2 with TRBJ1-5; perhaps TRBD1 as D (5 bases). The CDR3 extends over 14 amino acids. V was pared by 5 bases and J by 0 bases, with 8 bases between. Germline V gene sequence: CDR1 SGHTA, CDR2 FQGNSA. This CDR3 reads CASSTQVSNQPQHF. As DNA, the CDR3 is TGTGCCAGCAGCACACAGGTTAGCAATCAGCCCCAGCATTTT.

The CDR3 nucleotides read TGTGCCAGCAGCCCAACACTAGGGGGGGGCTCCTACAATGAGCAGTTCTTC. As protein: CASSPTLGGGSYNEQFF. The chain uses TRBV11-1 and TRBJ2-1; tentatively, D is TRBD2 (7 bases). This CDR3 contains 17 residues. Germline CDR1 and CDR2: SGHAT and FQDESV (reference sequence). The germline V and J ends were trimmed by 5 bases and 0 bases, with 17 bases remaining between them.

This chain connects TRBV28 to TRBJ1-1, with D maybe TRBD1 (6 bases). This CDR3 region has 14 residues. Per germline, CDR1 MDHEN and CDR2 SYDVKM. Deletions cut 4 bases from V and 7 bases from J, with 16 bases between. For the CDR3, the DNA is TGTGCCAGCAGTTACATCAGTAAGGGGGATGAAGCTTTCTTT. Its translation: CASSYISKGDEAFF.

The V and J genes are TRBV27 and TRBJ1-3; D unclear. The CDR3 is made up of 13 amino acids. Trimming took off 6 bases at V and 4 bases at J, with 10 bases between the two ends. CDR1 is MNHEY, CDR2 SMNVEV, per germline (reference sequence). CDR3 amino acids: CASRDRGGNTIYF. In DNA, the CDR3 is TGTGCCAGCAGAGATCGTGGCGGAAACACCATATATTTT.

The sample holds one count of this clone. The V gene is TRBV6-1, the J gene TRBJ1-5, with TRBD1 as a possible D gene (6 bases). Germline V lookup: CDR1 MNHNS, CDR2 SASEGT. The CDR3 runs to 16 residues. Trimming took 2 bases from V and 0 from J, leaving 11 bases between them. The CDR3 DNA reads as TGTGCCAGCAGTGAATGGAGGACAGTTAGCAATCAGCCCCAGCATTTT. Translation: CASSEWRTVSNQPQHF.

This rearrangement joins TRBV5-1 to TRBJ1-1, with D unclear. The CDR3 has 13 residues. Trimming took 2 bases from V and 6 from J, leaving 11 bases between them. Germline values: CDR1 SGHRS, CDR2 YFSETQ. The CDR3 reads CASSFSLSSEAFF. The CDR3 DNA reads as TGCGCCAGCAGCTTTAGCCTGAGCTCTGAAGCTTTCTTT. The full variable domain, rest sourced from reference TRBV5-1 and TRBJ1-1, is KAGVTQTPRYLIKTRGQQVTLSCSPISGHRSVSWYQQTPGQGLQFLFEYFSETQRNKGNFPGRFSGRQFSNSRSEMNVSTLELGDSALYLCASSFSLSSEAFFGQGTRLTVV.

This clone was counted a few times. The V and J genes are TRBV27 and TRBJ2-1; TRBD2 agrees at 10 bases. Germline V gene lookup returns CDR1 MNHEY and CDR2 SMNVEV (reference sequence). V gave up 2 bases and J gave up 7 bases; unmatched junction bases: 5. There are 15 residues in the CDR3. The CDR3 protein is CASSLRTSGVNEQFF. CDR3 nucleotide sequence: TGTGCCAGCAGTTTAAGGACTAGCGGAGTTAATGAGCAGTTCTTC.

This chain uses TRBV18 with TRBJ1-1; 7 nucleotides line up with TRBD1. Germline V gene lookup returns CDR1 KGHSH and CDR2 LQKENI. The CDR3 is 13 amino acids. J gave up 6 bases and V 3 bases, and 4 bases lay outside the gene matches. CDR3 bases: TGTGCCAGCTCACCGGACAGGTACGCTGAAGCTTTCTTT. Translated, it gives CASSPDRYAEAFF.